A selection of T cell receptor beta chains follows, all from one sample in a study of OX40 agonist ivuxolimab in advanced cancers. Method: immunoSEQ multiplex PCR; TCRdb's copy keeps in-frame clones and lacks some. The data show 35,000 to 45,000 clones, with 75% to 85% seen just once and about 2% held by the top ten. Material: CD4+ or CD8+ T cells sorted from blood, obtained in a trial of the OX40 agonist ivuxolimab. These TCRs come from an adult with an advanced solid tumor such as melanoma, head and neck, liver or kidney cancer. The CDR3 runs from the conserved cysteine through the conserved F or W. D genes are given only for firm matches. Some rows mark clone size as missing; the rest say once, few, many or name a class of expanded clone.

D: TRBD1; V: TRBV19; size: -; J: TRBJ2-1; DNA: TGTGCCAGTAGTTCACAGGGGGCCTCCTACAATGAGCAGTTCTTC; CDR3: CASSSQGASYNEQFF
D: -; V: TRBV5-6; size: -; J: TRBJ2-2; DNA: TGTGCCAGCAGCTTGGAGCGTGGGTTTAACACCGGGGAGCTGTTTTTT; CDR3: CASSLERGFNTGELFF
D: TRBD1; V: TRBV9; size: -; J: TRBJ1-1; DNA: TGTGCCAGCAGCAGATGGGGACAGTTGAACACTGAAGCTTTCTTT; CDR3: CASSRWGQLNTEAFF
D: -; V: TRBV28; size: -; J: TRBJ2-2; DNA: TGTGCCAGCAGTTTGGGCGGGCTGGCTACCGGGGAGCTGTTTTTT; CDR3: CASSLGGLATGELFF
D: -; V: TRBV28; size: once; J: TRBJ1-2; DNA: TGTGCCAGCAGATCCGAGGAAGTCTATGGCTACACCTTC; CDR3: CASRSEEVYGYTF
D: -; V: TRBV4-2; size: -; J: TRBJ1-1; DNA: TGTGCCAGCAGCCAGGCAGGGGTCGCGAACGCTGAAGCTTTCTTT; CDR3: CASSQAGVANAEAFF
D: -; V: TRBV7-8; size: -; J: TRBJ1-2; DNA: TGTGCCAGCAGCGGCACAGGCCGTTACTATGGCTACACCTTC; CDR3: CASSGTGRYYGYTF
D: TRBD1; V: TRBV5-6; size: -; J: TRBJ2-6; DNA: TGTGCCAGCAGCTATAACCGGGACAGGGTTAAGGCCAACGTCCTGACTTTC; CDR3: CASSYNRDRVKANVLTF
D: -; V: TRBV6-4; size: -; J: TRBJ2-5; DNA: TGTGCCAGCAGCGTAGATTTACAAGAGACCCAGTACTTC; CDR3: CASSVDLQETQYF
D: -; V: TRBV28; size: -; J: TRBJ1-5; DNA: TGTGCCAGCAGTTTTATCGCACAGAACAATCAGCCCCAGCATTTT; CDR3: CASSFIAQNNQPQHF
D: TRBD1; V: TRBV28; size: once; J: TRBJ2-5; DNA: TGTGCCAGCAGCCGAAGGGGGCCGGTAGAGACCCAGTACTTC; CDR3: CASSRRGPVETQYF
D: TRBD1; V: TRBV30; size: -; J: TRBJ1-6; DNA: TGTGCCTGGAGAAAACCAGGGGGTCGGAATTCACCCCTCCACTTT; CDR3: CAWRKPGGRNSPLHF
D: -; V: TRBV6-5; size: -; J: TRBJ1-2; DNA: TGTGCCAGCAGTTACGCCGGCCAGGGCGGTAACTATGGCTACACCTTC; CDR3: CASSYAGQGGNYGYTF
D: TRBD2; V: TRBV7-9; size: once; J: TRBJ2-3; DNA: TGTGCCAGCAGCTCCCTCCGGGCTAGCGGGGGGGCTTTCACAGATACGCAGTATTTT; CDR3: CASSSLRASGGAFTDTQYF
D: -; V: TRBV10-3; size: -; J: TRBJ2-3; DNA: TGTGCCATCAGTGAGCCGAGGGGGGCAGATACGCAGTATTTT; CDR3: CAISEPRGADTQYF